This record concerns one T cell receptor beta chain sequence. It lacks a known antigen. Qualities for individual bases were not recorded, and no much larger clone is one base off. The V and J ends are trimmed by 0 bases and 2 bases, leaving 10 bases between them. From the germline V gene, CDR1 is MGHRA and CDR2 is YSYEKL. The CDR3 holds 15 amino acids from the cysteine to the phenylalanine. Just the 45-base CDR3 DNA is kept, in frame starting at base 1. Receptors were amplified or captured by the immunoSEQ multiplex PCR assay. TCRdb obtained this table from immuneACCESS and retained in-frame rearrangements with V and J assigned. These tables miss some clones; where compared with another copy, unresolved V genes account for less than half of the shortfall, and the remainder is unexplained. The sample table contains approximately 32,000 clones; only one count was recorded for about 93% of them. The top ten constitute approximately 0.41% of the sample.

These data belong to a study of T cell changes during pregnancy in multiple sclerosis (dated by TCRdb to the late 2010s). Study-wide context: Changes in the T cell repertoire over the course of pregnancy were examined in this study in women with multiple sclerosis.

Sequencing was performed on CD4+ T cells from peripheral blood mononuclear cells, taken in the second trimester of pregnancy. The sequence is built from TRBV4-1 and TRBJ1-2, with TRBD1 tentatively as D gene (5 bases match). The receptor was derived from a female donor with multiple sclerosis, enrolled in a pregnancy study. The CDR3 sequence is CASSQEGGGNYGYTF. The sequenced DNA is TGCGCCAGCAGCCAAGAGGGGGGAGGGAACTATGGCTACACCTTC.